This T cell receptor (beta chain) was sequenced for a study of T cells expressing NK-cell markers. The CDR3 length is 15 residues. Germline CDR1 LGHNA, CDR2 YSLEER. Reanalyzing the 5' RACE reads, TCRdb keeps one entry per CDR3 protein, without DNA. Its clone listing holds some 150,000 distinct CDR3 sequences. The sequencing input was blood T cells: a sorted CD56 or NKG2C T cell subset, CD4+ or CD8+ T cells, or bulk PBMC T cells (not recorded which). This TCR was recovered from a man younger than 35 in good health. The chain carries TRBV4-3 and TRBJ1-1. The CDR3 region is CASSQEGSGGGRAFF.